This T cell receptor beta chain was recovered during a study of cytomegalovirus exposure and HLA in healthy donors. The wider study: Unique TCR beta sequences numbering approximately 100 million came from 150 million to 200 million T cells in an earlier analysis.

Remarks on this clone: The antigen remains undetermined.

The V gene's germline CDR1 is SGHTA and CDR2 FQGNSA. Between the trimmed V and J ends, which lost 4 bases and 11 bases, there was a span of 12 bases. The CDR3 is made up of 12 amino acids. Notes on the study in general: A later analysis revealed that TCR association rates differed between HLA loci, peaking at DRB1 and bottoming out at HLA-C. Most TCR sequences were uncommon, yet certain public TCRs appeared in many donors. Analysis was carried out at a later point, and it linked a missense DCLRE1C variant to TCR beta V- and J-gene trimming.

PCR involved 60 Vbeta and 13 Jbeta primers. Measured with immunoSEQ multiplex PCR; TCRdb has only the in-frame clones, and not every one. The sample contains fewer than 200,000 clones, roughly 74% of which appear only once. V gene TRBV7-2 combines with J gene TRBJ1-5; maybe TRBD1 (6 bases). The clonotype comes from a woman aged 25 to 45 in good health and CMV-seropositive. Material for sequencing was PBMCs. The CDR3 DNA follows: TGTGCCAGCAGCTCCACTGGACAGTCCCAGCATTTT. This gives the protein CASSSTGQSQHF.